This passage covers 20 T cell receptor beta chains from one sample sequenced in a study of CD4 T cells in relation to SARS-CoV-2 and coronaviruses. Their target antigens are unknown. Sequencing used immunoSEQ multiplex PCR; TCRdb keeps in-frame clones, though not all of them. Seen here are some 26,000 clones, around three quarters observed once, and the top ten hold roughly 25%. The unexposed donors gave CD4+ T cells in about 2010-2019, prior to COVID-19. CD4+ T cells were isolated from the cells after 10 days of culture. Sequencing was performed on CD4+ T cells from PBMCs, cultured in vitro. The origin of the receptors is a human donor in good health.

The chain employs TRBV4-1 and TRBJ2-1; D is unresolved. CDR1 and CDR2 (germline): MGHRA, YSYEKL. The CDR3 is 16 amino acids. V lost 2 bases and J 0 bases, leaving 11 bases between the germline ends. Written as DNA, the CDR3 is TGCGCCAGCAGCCAACCTACAGAGAGCTCCTACAATGAGCAGTTCTTC. It codes for CASSQPTESSYNEQFF.

This clone has only a few counts. CDR3 region: CASSLNLASRAQYF. The CDR3 DNA reads as TGTGCCAGCAGCTTAAATCTAGCGTCTCGGGCCCAGTACTTC. V and J are TRBV7-2 and TRBJ2-5, with a weak D call TRBD2 (6 bases). In germline, CDR1 is SGHTA, CDR2 FQGNSA. Trimming took off 2 bases at V and 9 bases at J, with 16 bases between the two ends. The CDR3 length is 14 residues.

The chain recombines TRBV18 with TRBJ1-1; TRBD1 matches at 8 bases. This CDR3 is 14 amino acids long. Germline assignment: CDR1 KGHSH and CDR2 LQKENI. J lost 7 bases, V lost 6 bases, and 10 bases had no gene match. CDR3 loop: CASSPLAGTGEAFF. Written as DNA, the CDR3 is TGTGCCAGCTCCCCCCTCGCCGGGACAGGTGAAGCTTTCTTT.

This clone has a handful of counts. Other DNA variants within this sample encode the same CDR3. This chain links TRBV29-1 with TRBJ2-5, with unresolved D. Germline CDR1 reads SQVTM; CDR2 reads ANQGSEA. The CDR3 is made up of 12 amino acids. V was pared by 4 bases and J by 0 bases, with 6 bases between. Here the CDR3 DNA reads TGCAGCGTTGGGCAGAACCAAGAGACCCAGTACTTC. Encoded protein: CSVGQNQETQYF.

The chain is built from TRBV10-3 and TRBJ1-2; maybe TRBD1 (5 bases). The CDR3 sequence is 14 residues long. Germline CDR1 and CDR2: ENHRY and SYGVKD. The V gene lost 3 bases and the J gene lost 5 bases, with 13 bases spanning the gap. CDR3: CAISELTGPYGYTF. In nucleotides, the CDR3 is TGTGCCATCAGTGAACTTACAGGTCCTTATGGCTACACCTTC.

The rearrangement joins TRBV3-1 (or the pseudogene TRBV3-2) to TRBJ2-7; 7 nucleotides align to TRBD1. The CDR3 length is 11 residues. V lost 6 bases to trimming and J lost 7 bases; unmatched junction nucleotides: 3. Per germline, CDR1 LGHDT and CDR2 YNNKEL (reference sequence). The CDR3 coding sequence is TGTGCCAGCAGTACAGGGGAAGAGCAGTACTTC. This encodes CASSTGEEQYF.

V gene TRBV7-2 combines with J gene TRBJ2-3, with 9 bases fitting TRBD2. The CDR3 consists of 14 residues. Germline loops: CDR1 SGHTA, CDR2 FQGNSA. V lost 3 bases and J lost 5; bases outside the gene matches: 3. In nucleotides, the CDR3 is TGTGCCAGCAGCTTGGGACTAGCCTTAGATACGCAGTATTTT. Protein sequence: CASSLGLALDTQYF.

This clone was seen more than once but under ten times. The J gene is TRBJ1-2, the V gene TRBV21-1. TRBV21-1 is recorded as a pseudogene. CDR3 size: 14 residues. The CDR3 protein is CASTKIPSPYGYTF. The DNA of the CDR3 is TGTGCCAGCACCAAGATCCCCAGCCCCTATGGCTACACCTTC.

The rearrangement links TRBV4-2 to TRBJ1-2; 11 bases map to TRBD1. The CDR3 has 14 amino acids. Germline V gene lookup returns CDR1 LGHNA and CDR2 YNFKEQ. The V and J ends lost 2 bases and 7 bases, in that order; junction bases with no gene match: 3. CDR3 in amino acids: CASSQRDRGSGYTF. The CDR3 nucleotides read TGTGCCAGCAGCCAAAGGGACAGGGGGTCTGGCTACACCTTC.

Comments on this clone: Sequence at one end of the junction differs from germline and may be a read error. The V and J genes are TRBV7-7 and TRBJ2-7; possible D gene TRBD2, 6 bases. This CDR3 is built from 13 residues. Per germline, CDR1 SSHAT and CDR2 FNYEAQ (reference sequence). This CDR3 reads CASSSTRVGEQYF. In DNA form, the CDR3 reads TGTGCTAGCAGCTCGACTAGGGTCGGCGAGCAGTACTTC. Complete variable domain (other parts from reference TRBV7-7 and TRBJ2-7): GAGVSQSPRYKVTKRGQDVTLRCDPISSHATLYWYQQALGQGPEFLTYFNYEAQPDKSGLPSDRFSAERPEGSISTLTIQRTEQRDSAMYRCASSSTRVGEQYFGPGTRLTVT.

This clone turned up a few times. This chain connects TRBV29-1 to TRBJ2-2, with 7 bases fitting TRBD2. CDR3 length: 13 amino acids. The V gene's germline CDR1 is SQVTM and CDR2 ANQGSEA. Germline trimming cut 6 bases from V and 7 bases from J; bases unmatched to any gene: 8. DNA of the CDR3: TGCAGCGTCGAGGCCTCGGGGGGCGGGGAGCTGTTTTTT. Encoded protein: CSVEASGGGELFF.

The rearrangement uses TRBV4-3 and TRBJ2-3; 9 bases are a match to TRBD2. The CDR3 consists of 16 residues. Germline lookup yields CDR1 LGHNA and CDR2 YSLEER. Unmatched junction bases numbered 10, after V lost 2 bases and J lost 7 bases. In DNA, the CDR3 is TGCGCCAGCAGCCAAACGGCGGGAGGGTTCTCGAATACGCAGTATTTT. Translated, it gives CASSQTAGGFSNTQYF.

This clone appeared a few times. Here the CDR3 DNA reads TGTGCCAGCAGCCAGGGCATTGAAGGGGGATACGAGCAGTACTTC. Its translation: CASSQGIEGGYEQYF. The rearrangement joins TRBV7-9 to TRBJ2-7; TRBD1 is a possible D gene (6 bases). The germline V and J ends were trimmed by 5 bases and 4 bases, with 18 bases remaining between them. This CDR3 region has 15 residues. Germline V gene sequence: CDR1 SEHNR, CDR2 FQNEAQ (reference sequence).

This clone has only a few counts. The V and J genes are TRBV5-1 and TRBJ1-2; no definite D call. Germline V gene data show CDR1 as SGHRS and CDR2 as YFSETQ. Trimming cost V 0 bases and J 3 bases, with 12 bases left between them. This CDR3 has 15 residues. CDR3 region: CASSLGPSTYYGYTF. The CDR3, as DNA: TGCGCCAGCAGCTTGGGTCCCTCTACCTACTATGGCTACACCTTC.

V is TRBV19 and J is TRBJ1-5; TRBD1 matches at 9 bases. The CDR3 loop spans 15 amino acids. Germline V gene sequence: CDR1 LNHDA, CDR2 SQIVND (reference sequence). Losses at the gene ends were 3 bases for V and 1 base for J; bases not matched to a gene: 1. This chain's CDR3 is CASSIGTGSNQPQHF. CDR3 bases: TGTGCCAGTAGTATTGGGACAGGGAGCAATCAGCCCCAGCATTTT.

The chain uses TRBV3-1 (or the pseudogene TRBV3-2) and TRBJ2-7; 13 bases map to TRBD2. The J segment lost 3 bases and the V segment lost 1 base, leaving 0 bases of the junction unmatched. CDR1 and CDR2 from the germline V gene are LGHDT and YNNKEL (reference sequence). This CDR3 region has 15 residues. CDR3 DNA: TGTGCCAGCAGCCAAGGGACTAGCGGGAGCTACGAGCAGTACTTC. As protein: CASSQGTSGSYEQYF.

This clone was seen just once. CDR3 coding DNA: TGTGCCAGCTCACCAGCCTCCGGCGAGACCCAGTACTTC. Its protein product is CASSPASGETQYF. The gene calls are TRBV18 and TRBJ2-5, with D unresolved. This CDR3 spans 13 amino acids. Trimming shortened V by 2 bases and J by 5 bases, and 9 bases separated the two germline ends. CDR1 is KGHSH and CDR2 is LQKENI in the germline V gene.

The chain joins TRBV9 to TRBJ2-3; D assignment may be TRBD1 or TRBD2 (5 bases each). The germline V and J ends were trimmed by 1 base and 1 base, with 13 bases remaining between them. The CDR3 runs to 16 residues. The V gene's germline CDR1 is SGDLS and CDR2 YYNGEE. CDR3 region: CASSVWGTSGTDTQYF. CDR3 nucleotides: TGTGCCAGCAGCGTATGGGGGACCTCAGGCACAGATACGCAGTATTTT.

The chain recombines TRBV5-4 with TRBJ2-3; D unclear. The V end was cut by 3 bases, the J end by 4 bases, with 15 bases between. CDR3 size: 15 residues. Per the germline V gene, CDR1 is SGHNT and CDR2 is YYREEE (reference sequence). The CDR3 region has the DNA TGTGCCAGCAGCTCAGACCTAATGGAAGCAGATACGCAGTATTTT. Translating gives CASSSDLMEADTQYF.

This clone was observed a few times. An end of the junction does not agree with germline; a read error may underlie this. The chain combines TRBV29-1 with TRBJ1-2; the D gene is possibly TRBD1 (5 bases). Germline V CDR1 and CDR2: SQVTM, ANQGSEA. The CDR3 sequence is 13 residues long. The CDR3 sequence is CIVEWGANYGYTF. The CDR3 DNA is TGCATCGTTGAGTGGGGGGCTAACTATGGCTACACCTTC.